Each of the 20 T cell receptor beta chains below was sequenced from the same sample in a study of cytomegalovirus exposure and HLA in healthy donors. TCRdb's table, derived via immunoSEQ multiplex PCR, lists solely in-frame clones and lacks some. Of 180,000 or so clones detected, around nine tenths appear once; the ten largest clones hold roughly 1.5%. Sequenced sample: PBMCs. These receptors originate from a woman aged 25 to 39 in good health and CMV-seronegative.

The rearrangement links TRBV2 to TRBJ2-2; TRBD2 agrees at 8 bases. The CDR3 loop spans 16 amino acids. The V gene end was trimmed by 4 bases and the J gene end by 0 bases; junction bases not matched to a gene: 4. Germline assignment: CDR1 SNHLY and CDR2 FYNNEI. CDR3 sequence (DNA): TGTGCCAGCAGTGTCTGGCGGGGGGCGAACACCGGGGAGCTGTTTTTT. Translation gives CASSVWRGANTGELFF. Full variable domain (missing parts from reference TRBV2 and TRBJ2-2): EPEVTQTPSHQVTQMGQEVILRCVPISNHLYFYWYRQILGQKVEFLVSFYNNEISEKSEIFDDQFSVERPDGSNFTLKIRSTKLEDSAMYFCASSVWRGANTGELFFGEGSRLTVL.

This rearrangement joins TRBV9 to TRBJ2-3, with a tentative D call TRBD2 (5 bases). Trimming left V 3 bases short and J 2 bases short, with 13 bases between. The V gene's germline CDR1 is SGDLS and CDR2 YYNGEE. The CDR3 runs to 15 residues. CDR3 region: CASSAGERATDTQYF. CDR3 nucleotide sequence: TGTGCCAGCAGCGCCGGGGAGAGGGCCACAGATACGCAGTATTTT.

The chain joins TRBV6-6 to TRBJ1-4; 10 positions agree with TRBD1. In germline, CDR1 is MNHNY, CDR2 SVGAGI (reference sequence). With V trimmed by 5 bases and J by 6 bases, 9 bases remained unmatched. The CDR3 sequence is 16 residues long. The CDR3 nucleotides read TGTGCCAGCAGTGCCTACCCCGGGACAGGGGATGAAAAACTGTTTTTT. Its translation is CASSAYPGTGDEKLFF.

The chain recombines TRBV28 with TRBJ2-2; 8 bases line up with TRBD2. Germline loops: CDR1 MDHEN, CDR2 SYDVKM. V lost 7 bases, J lost 4 bases, and 14 bases stayed unmatched. The CDR3 is 17 residues long. The CDR3 coding sequence is TGTGCCAGCACCCTTATGGGACTAGGATCGGGCACCGGGGAGCTGTTTTTT. As protein: CASTLMGLGSGTGELFF.

For the CDR3, the DNA is TGTGCCAGTACTACGACTAGCGGGGGGACCGGGGAGCTGTTTTTT. Translated, it gives CASTTTSGGTGELFF. The V gene is TRBV19, the J gene TRBJ2-2, with TRBD2 matching over 13 bases. The CDR3 is 15 residues long. CDR1 is LNHDA, CDR2 SQIVND, per germline (reference sequence). V dropped 7 bases and J dropped 5; count of bases not matched to a gene: 4.

This rearrangement joins TRBV7-2 to TRBJ2-5, with TRBD2 matching 12 bases. The CDR3 is 15 amino acids. V shed 1 base and J 4 bases; nucleotides not matched to a gene: 1. Germline lookup yields CDR1 SGHTA and CDR2 FQGNSA. This chain's CDR3 is CASSLGTSGVETQYF. In DNA, the CDR3 is TGTGCCAGCAGCTTAGGGACTAGCGGGGTAGAGACCCAGTACTTC.

Remarks on this clone: The germline gene is not matched at one end of the junction; a read error may be the cause. Other nucleotide sequences in the sample specify the same CDR3. The chain recombines TRBV10-3 with TRBJ1-4; D is possibly TRBD1 (5 bases). CDR3 length: 13 amino acids. Germline CDR1 ENHRY, CDR2 SYGVKD. Written as DNA, the CDR3 is TGTGCCACCCGACAGAGCCTAAATGAAAAACTATTTTTT. Protein sequence: CATRQSLNEKLFF.

The chain carries TRBV7-9 and TRBJ2-7, with 11 bases matching TRBD1. CDR1 SEHNR and CDR2 FQNEAQ come from the germline V gene (reference sequence). CDR3 length: 19 amino acids. V lost 5 bases and J lost 2; bases outside the gene matches: 17. CDR3 nucleotides: TGTGCCAGCAGCGGTAGGTTACCGGGACAGGGGGGCGAGCCCTACGAGCAGTACTTC. Residues: CASSGRLPGQGGEPYEQYF.

The chain carries TRBV19 and TRBJ2-1; 8 positions match TRBD2. V lost 2 bases and J lost 2; bases outside the gene matches: 8. Germline lookup yields CDR1 LNHDA and CDR2 SQIVND (reference sequence). The CDR3 spans 17 residues. The DNA for the CDR3 is TGTGCCAGTAGTATAAGGGGGACGGGGGGGGCCTACAATGAGCAGTTCTTC. This gives the protein CASSIRGTGGAYNEQFF.

The J gene is TRBJ1-1, the V gene TRBV19; D unresolved. Germline V gives CDR1 LNHDA, CDR2 SQIVND (reference sequence). This CDR3 is 15 amino acids long. V was cut by 0 bases and J by 1 base, with 9 bases left in between. The CDR3 DNA follows: TGTGCCAGTAGTATAGATCTGGCAGGGAACACTGAAGCTTTCTTT. Translation gives CASSIDLAGNTEAFF.

The chain recombines TRBV29-1 with TRBJ2-1; perhaps TRBD1 as D (6 bases). V gave up 4 bases and J gave up 1 base, with 11 bases separating them. This CDR3 comprises 14 residues. Germline V CDR1 and CDR2: SQVTM, ANQGSEA. CDR3 protein: CSVGGPGSYNEQFF. For the CDR3, the DNA is TGCAGCGTTGGGGGGCCAGGGTCCTACAATGAGCAGTTCTTC.

This clone occurred once. The chain combines TRBV29-1 with TRBJ2-2; D is possibly TRBD1 (6 bases). Germline loops: CDR1 SQVTM, CDR2 ANQGSEA. The CDR3 is 14 residues long. Between the trimmed V and J ends, which lost 6 bases and 0 bases, there was a span of 11 bases. The chain's CDR3 is CSVGTPSNTGELFF. CDR3 bases: TGCAGCGTCGGGACACCTTCGAACACCGGGGAGCTGTTTTTT.

The chain employs TRBV10-1 and TRBJ2-1; 8 bases are a match to TRBD2. J was trimmed by 9 bases and V by 5 bases; bases with no gene match: 9. Germline V lookup: CDR1 WNHNN, CDR2 SYGVQD (reference sequence). There are 14 residues in the CDR3. CDR3 region: CASSLPGGRSEQFF. The CDR3 DNA follows: TGCGCCAGCAGTTTGCCGGGGGGGCGAAGTGAGCAGTTCTTC.

The J gene is TRBJ2-5, the V gene TRBV4-2, with TRBD2 identical over 7 bases. Germline V gene data show CDR1 as LGHNA and CDR2 as YNFKEQ. V was pared by 1 base and J by 3 bases, with 5 bases of the junction left unmatched. The CDR3 totals 15 residues. The chain's CDR3 is CASSQGEGTKETQYF. The CDR3 nucleotides read TGTGCCAGCAGCCAAGGGGAGGGTACCAAAGAGACCCAGTACTTC.

The chain recombines TRBV11-3 with TRBJ2-3, with TRBD2 as a possible D gene (7 bases). Germline CDR1 and CDR2: SGHNT and YENEEA. The CDR3 runs 16 residues. V gave up 1 base and J gave up 4 bases, with 15 bases separating them. The DNA for the CDR3 is TGTGCCAGCAGCTTAGGGACAGCGGGATTATCAGATACGCAGTATTTT. Translated: CASSLGTAGLSDTQYF.

The genes are TRBV29-1 and TRBJ2-2, with D possibly being TRBD1 (5 bases). With 4 bases removed from V and 5 bases from J, the gap between germline ends came to 8 bases. Germline CDR1 SQVTM, CDR2 ANQGSEA. The CDR3 has 12 residues. CDR3 in amino acids: CSVVKGTGELFF. The DNA for the CDR3 is TGCAGCGTTGTCAAGGGGACCGGGGAGCTGTTTTTT.

The CDR3: CASSLRTRGNEAFF. CDR3 bases: TGTGCCAGTAGTTTAAGGACTAGGGGGAATGAAGCTTTCTTT. The chain employs TRBV19 and TRBJ1-1; TRBD1 might be the D (6 bases). Trimming cost V 5 bases and J 7 bases, with 17 bases left between them. The CDR3 totals 14 residues. The V gene's germline CDR1 is LNHDA and CDR2 SQIVND (reference sequence).

The chain links TRBV4-1 to TRBJ1-5; TRBD1 matches at 9 bases. V lost 1 base to trimming and J lost 2 bases; unmatched junction nucleotides: 3. The germline gives CDR1 MGHRA, CDR2 YSYEKL. The CDR3 contains 16 residues. The CDR3, as DNA: TGCGCCAGCAGCCAAGTATGGACAGGGGGCAATCAGCCCCAGCATTTT. Amino acid sequence: CASSQVWTGGNQPQHF.

The chain links TRBV7-2 to TRBJ1-1; D not resolved. The V end lost 2 bases, the J end lost 3 bases, and 7 bases lay between the germline ends. The CDR3 is 13 amino acids. CDR1 and CDR2 from the germline V gene are SGHTA and FQGNSA. CDR3 DNA sequence: TGTGCCAGCAGCTTACAGAGGTACACTGAAGCTTTCTTT. This codes for CASSLQRYTEAFF. Complete variable domain (other parts from reference TRBV7-2 and TRBJ1-1): GAGVSQSPSNKVTEKGKDVELRCDPISGHTALYWYRQSLGQGLEFLIYFQGNSAPDKSGLPSDRFSAERTGGSVSTLTIQRTQQEDSAVYLCASSLQRYTEAFFGQGTRLTVV.

This chain joins TRBV2 and TRBJ1-1; D is perhaps TRBD1 (6 bases). V dropped 5 bases and J dropped 8 bases, with 21 bases sitting between them. The CDR3 is 15 amino acids. Germline V lookup: CDR1 SNHLY, CDR2 FYNNEI. CDR3 protein: CASSPMAGVRAEAFF. The CDR3 DNA follows: TGTGCCAGCAGTCCGATGGCAGGGGTACGAGCGGAAGCTTTCTTT.